Below, 5 T cell receptor beta chains from the same sample are listed, as sequenced in a study of blood T cell repertoires in COVID-19. Profiling relied on immunoSEQ multiplex PCR, and the TCRdb table lists in-frame clones only, not all of them. The sample consists of fewer than 350,000 clones, over 75% of them appearing once. The sequencing sample was made of peripheral blood. These receptors came from a human donor in a cohort sampled during active COVID-19.

The rearrangement joins TRBV5-4 to TRBJ2-3; no firm D call. Trimming shortened V by 0 bases and J by 3 bases, and 11 bases separated the two germline ends. The CDR3 spans 15 residues. Germline lookup yields CDR1 SGHNT and CDR2 YYREEE (reference sequence). Here the CDR3 DNA reads TGTGCCAGCAGCTTGGAATGGGCCGAGACAGATACGCAGTATTTT. It is translated as CASSLEWAETDTQYF. Combining the CDR3 with reference TRBV5-4 and TRBJ2-3 gives the whole variable domain ETGVTQSPTHLIKTRGQQVTLRCSSQSGHNTVSWYQQALGQGPQFIFQYYREEENGRGNFPPRFSGLQFPNYSSELNVNALELDDSALYLCASSLEWAETDTQYFGPGTRLTVL.

This chain connects TRBV29-1 to TRBJ2-7, with D perhaps matching TRBD1 (6 bases). Germline values: CDR1 SQVTM, CDR2 ANQGSEA. Trimming stripped 6 bases from V and 3 bases from J, with 9 bases between. This CDR3 spans 11 amino acids. CDR3 sequence (DNA): TGCAGCGTCGGACAGATCTACGAGCAGTACTTC. This sequence encodes CSVGQIYEQYF.

This clone was recorded only once. The chain carries TRBV7-9 and TRBJ1-5; D is unresolved. The CDR3 runs to 14 residues. CDR1 and CDR2 from the germline V gene are SEHNR and FQNEAQ (reference sequence). The V and J ends lost 7 bases and 2 bases respectively, with 12 bases between them. The CDR3 bases are TGTGCCAGCACCTCCAGCGGGGGCAATCAGCCCCAGCATTTT. Its protein product is CASTSSGGNQPQHF.

The chain is built from TRBV28 and TRBJ1-4, with 7 bases lining up with TRBD1. The CDR3 totals 14 residues. Per germline, CDR1 MDHEN and CDR2 SYDVKM. V was clipped by 5 bases and J by 4 bases; unmatched bases: 4. CDR3 nucleotides: TGTGCCAGCAGTAGGACAGGTGATAATGAAAAACTGTTTTTT. This sequence encodes CASSRTGDNEKLFF.

The chain combines TRBV29-1 with TRBJ2-7, with a tentative D call TRBD1 (6 bases). CDR1 is SQVTM, CDR2 ANQGSEA, per germline. This CDR3 contains 14 residues. Trimming stripped 5 bases from V and 6 bases from J, with 20 bases between. The CDR3 loop reads CSVRPGHFDGEQYF. The CDR3 DNA reads TGCAGCGTTAGACCGGGACACTTTGATGGCGAGCAGTACTTC.